One and the same sample provided the 9 T cell receptor beta chains below, sequenced in a study of cytomegalovirus exposure and HLA in healthy donors. PCR was performed using 60 Vbeta and 13 Jbeta primers. Method: immunoSEQ multiplex PCR; TCRdb's copy keeps in-frame clones and lacks some. The sample records more than 95,000 clones, around three quarters being singletons. Material: PBMCs. The source is a young woman in good health and CMV-seropositive.

The chain carries TRBV7-2 and TRBJ1-3; D remains ambiguous. V gave up 5 bases and J gave up 0 bases, with 17 bases separating them. The CDR3 sequence is 17 residues long. The germline V gene encodes CDR1 SGHTA and CDR2 FQGNSA. The CDR3 protein is CASSQLSVRNSGNTIYF. CDR3 DNA: TGTGCCAGCAGCCAACTTTCGGTCCGAAACTCTGGAAACACCATATATTTT.

This chain links TRBV5-4 with TRBJ2-7; 10 nucleotides agree with TRBD1. The V and J ends lost 6 bases and 4 bases, in that order; junction bases with no gene match: 10. The CDR3 has 15 amino acids. Germline assignment: CDR1 SGHNT and CDR2 YYREEE (reference sequence). CDR3 region: CASTSGTGVGYEQYF. CDR3 coding DNA: TGTGCCAGCACGTCCGGGACAGGGGTAGGATACGAGCAGTACTTC.

In its sample, this clone was seen a few times. This chain connects TRBV7-9 to TRBJ2-1, with 8 bases matching TRBD2. Germline V CDR1 and CDR2: SEHNR, FQNEAQ (reference sequence). V shed 7 bases, J shed 0 bases, and the junction held 5 bases outside the gene matches. The CDR3 extends over 15 amino acids. In DNA form, the CDR3 reads TGTGCCAGCAAACCCGGGGGGGCCTCCTACAATGAGCAGTTCTTC. Translated: CASKPGGASYNEQFF.

The chain combines TRBV11-1 with TRBJ1-1; D unclear. Germline V gene data show CDR1 as SGHAT and CDR2 as FQDESV (reference sequence). The CDR3 has 14 residues. The V gene lost 7 bases and the J gene lost 1 base, with 13 bases spanning the gap. The CDR3 nucleotides are TGTGCCAGCACCCTCCTGACGGGGAACACTGAAGCTTTCTTT. It encodes CASTLLTGNTEAFF.

The chain recombines TRBV5-1 with TRBJ2-7; 7 bases are a match to TRBD2. This CDR3 region has 14 residues. Germline V gene data show CDR1 as SGHRS and CDR2 as YFSETQ. Unmatched junction bases numbered 7, after V lost 7 bases and J lost 0 bases. CDR3 coding DNA: TGCGCCAGCCAAGCACGGGGGGACTCCTACGAGCAGTACTTC. This encodes CASQARGDSYEQYF. Looking up the rest from reference TRBV5-1 and TRBJ2-7 gives the full variable domain: KAGVTQTPRYLIKTRGQQVTLSCSPISGHRSVSWYQQTPGQGLQFLFEYFSETQRNKGNFPGRFSGRQFSNSRSEMNVSTLELGDSALYLCASQARGDSYEQYFGPGTRLTVT.

The V and J genes are TRBV6-5 and TRBJ1-1; unclear D gene. The germline V and J ends were trimmed by 4 bases and 4 bases, with 4 bases remaining between them. CDR1 is MNHEY, CDR2 SVGAGI, per germline. The CDR3 sequence is 11 residues long. CDR3 coding DNA: TGTGCCAGCAGTTCCGGCACTGAAGCTTTCTTT. This codes for CASSSGTEAFF.

The chain joins TRBV2 to TRBJ1-5; TRBD1 agrees at 8 bases. Germline CDR1 is SNHLY and CDR2 is FYNNEI. The CDR3 has 15 amino acids. Unmatched junction bases numbered 6, after V lost 6 bases and J lost 2 bases. The CDR3 nucleotides read TGTGCCAGCAGCCCGGGGGGACAGGGCAATCAGCCCCAGCATTTT. Translating it yields CASSPGGQGNQPQHF.

The chain carries TRBV25-1 and TRBJ2-7; D is possibly TRBD1 (5 bases). V was shortened by 3 bases and J by 9 bases, with 12 bases between the two germline ends. Germline lookup yields CDR1 MGHDK and CDR2 SYGVNS. This CDR3 comprises 12 residues. For the CDR3, the DNA is TGTGCCAGCAGTGAGGGGCCCTTGGGGCAGTACTTC. Its protein is CASSEGPLGQYF.

The chain carries TRBV5-6 and TRBJ1-1; 11 bases fit TRBD1. Trimming removed 3 bases from V and 4 bases from J; junction bases left unmatched: 2. This CDR3 region has 14 residues. Germline CDR1 reads SGHDT; CDR2 reads YYEEEE. In nucleotides, the CDR3 is TGTGCCAGCAGCTGGGGGACAGGGGGCACTGAAGCTTTCTTT. It specifies CASSWGTGGTEAFF. The full variable domain, completed using reference TRBV5-6 and TRBJ1-1, is DAGVTQSPTHLIKTRGQQVTLRCSPKSGHDTVSWYQQALGQGPQFIFQYYEEEERQRGNFPDRFSGHQFPNYSSELNVNALLLGDSALYLCASSWGTGGTEAFFGQGTRLTVV.